One and the same sample provided the 28 T cell receptor beta chains below, sequenced in a study of shared clonotypes between healthy human individuals. The repertoire was sequenced with immunoSEQ multiplex PCR; TCRdb's copy has only in-frame clones and lacks some. This sample has 2 million to 2.5 million clones, with approximately 94% found just once. Sequenced input: naive CD4+ T cells sorted from blood. Subset noted: CD45RA+ positively selected. These receptors were taken from a man aged 18 to 30 in good health.

The chain couples TRBV5-1 to TRBJ2-3; possibly TRBD2 for D (5 bases). Trimming took 7 bases from V and 3 from J, leaving 12 bases between them. The length of the CDR3 is 13 residues. Germline V gene sequence: CDR1 SGHRS, CDR2 YFSETQ. The CDR3 here is CASEAGGTDTQYF. The CDR3 DNA reads as TGCGCCAGCGAGGCCGGAGGTACAGATACGCAGTATTTT.

In this sample, this clone turned up once. The rearrangement joins TRBV5-4 to TRBJ2-2; D remains unclear. With 1 base removed from V and 0 bases from J, the gap between germline ends came to 7 bases. Germline CDR1 and CDR2: SGHNT and YYREEE (reference sequence). The CDR3 contains 15 residues. CDR3 nucleotides: TGTGCCAGCAGCTTGTTCGACGCGAACACCGGGGAGCTGTTTTTT. Translation gives CASSLFDANTGELFF.

The gene calls are TRBV19 and TRBJ2-7; D is unresolved. Germline loops: CDR1 LNHDA, CDR2 SQIVND (reference sequence). This CDR3 comprises 12 residues. V lost 7 bases to trimming and J lost 6 bases, with 13 bases between them. The CDR3 sequence: CASTMARFEQYF. The CDR3 nucleotides are TGTGCCAGTACTATGGCCCGGTTCGAGCAGTACTTC.

V gene TRBV7-9 combines with J gene TRBJ2-1; TRBD1 aligns across 11 bases. The CDR3 spans 17 residues. CDR1 SEHNR and CDR2 FQNEAQ come from the germline V gene (reference sequence). After removal of 0 bases from V and 7 bases from J, the junction contained 8 bases not matched to a gene. The CDR3 region is CASSLAGDRDRGNEQFF. CDR3 coding DNA: TGTGCCAGCAGCTTAGCAGGCGACCGGGACAGGGGGAATGAGCAGTTCTTC. Based on the CDR3 plus reference TRBV7-9 and TRBJ2-1, the full variable domain is DTGVSQNPRHKITKRGQNVTFRCDPISEHNRLYWYRQTLGQGPEFLTYFQNEAQLEKSRLLSDRFSAERPKGSFSTLEIQRTEQGDSAMYLCASSLAGDRDRGNEQFFGPGTRLTVL.

The V and J genes are TRBV6-6 and TRBJ2-1; unclear D gene. The germline V gene has CDR1 MNHNY and CDR2 SVGAGI (reference sequence). This CDR3 has 11 residues. The V gene lost 6 bases and the J gene lost 6 bases, with 6 bases spanning the gap. The CDR3 DNA is TGTGCCAGCAGACTGAGCAATGAGCAGTTCTTC. Its translation is CASRLSNEQFF.

This clone has just one count. The chain is built from TRBV5-1 and TRBJ2-2; TRBD1 aligns across 8 bases. The CDR3 has 14 amino acids. J gave up 7 bases and V 4 bases, and 6 bases lay outside the gene matches. Germline CDR1 is SGHRS and CDR2 is YFSETQ. CDR3 bases: TGCGCCAGCAGCGTGACAGGGGCCGGCGGGGAGCTGTTTTTT. This gives the protein CASSVTGAGGELFF.

The chain joins TRBV14 to TRBJ2-1, with 9 bases lining up with TRBD2. From germline, CDR1 is SGHDN and CDR2 FVKESK. V lost 5 bases and J lost 7; bases outside the gene matches: 15. The CDR3 runs 17 residues. In DNA, the CDR3 is TGTGCCAGCAGCTTAAGATTCGGTAGCGGGAGACGGAATGAGCAGTTCTTC. As protein: CASSLRFGSGRRNEQFF.

This clone was observed a single time. The same CDR3 is also encoded by other DNA sequences in this sample. V is TRBV29-1 and J is TRBJ2-7; D possibly corresponds to TRBD1 (5 bases). V lost 1 base and J lost 5, with 12 bases in between. CDR1 is SQVTM and CDR2 is ANQGSEA in the germline V gene. This CDR3 has 13 amino acids. CDR3 nucleotides: TGCAGCGTTGAAGTTGGGGCCACCGACGAGCAGTACTTC. It specifies CSVEVGATDEQYF.

The chain combines TRBV6-6 with TRBJ2-5; D is ambiguous. Trimming took 7 bases from V and 5 from J, leaving 14 bases between them. Per the germline V gene, CDR1 is MNHNY and CDR2 is SVGAGI (reference sequence). The CDR3 is 13 amino acids. In DNA, the CDR3 is TGTGCCAGCATATCCGGACCCTGGGAGACCCAGTACTTC. Amino acids: CASISGPWETQYF.

The chain has TRBV6-1 and TRBJ2-7; weak D call: TRBD2 (6 bases). CDR3 length equals 14 residues. Germline CDR1 reads MNHNS; CDR2 reads SASEGT. Trimming removed 6 bases from V and 2 bases from J, with 14 bases in between. CDR3: CASRRDWGTYEQYF. The CDR3 bases are TGTGCCAGCAGGAGGGACTGGGGTACCTACGAGCAGTACTTC.

The chain links TRBV11-2 to TRBJ2-1; 10 nucleotides line up with TRBD2. The CDR3 loop spans 16 amino acids. J gave up 1 base and V 3 bases, and 3 bases lay outside the gene matches. Germline CDR1 is SGHAT and CDR2 is FQNNGV. CDR3 sequence: CASSFSGRKSYNEQFF. CDR3 nucleotides: TGTGCCAGCAGCTTTAGCGGGAGGAAATCCTACAATGAGCAGTTCTTC.

The chain carries TRBV18 and TRBJ1-2, with TRBD1 identical over 12 bases. V shed 1 base and J 3 bases; nucleotides not matched to a gene: 6. The CDR3 loop spans 17 amino acids. Germline V gene sequence: CDR1 KGHSH, CDR2 LQKENI. The CDR3 DNA reads TGTGCCAGCTCACCACTCGGGACAGGGGGCCTGTACTATGGCTACACCTTC. This sequence encodes CASSPLGTGGLYYGYTF. Using reference TRBV18 and TRBJ1-2 for the parts outside the CDR3, the full variable domain is NAGVMQNPRHLVRRRGQEARLRCSPMKGHSHVYWYRQLPEEGLKFMVYLQKENIIDESGMPKERFSAEFPKEGPSILRIQQVVRGDSAAYFCASSPLGTGGLYYGYTFGSGTRLTVV.

This chain links TRBV11-2 with TRBJ1-6; maybe TRBD1 (5 bases). This CDR3 is built from 18 residues. V was pared by 4 bases and J by 0 bases, with 16 bases between. In germline, CDR1 is SGHAT, CDR2 FQNNGV. This CDR3 is CASSSTTVGTSYNSPLHF. As DNA, the CDR3 is TGTGCCAGCAGCTCAACAACAGTAGGGACCTCCTATAATTCACCCCTCCACTTT.

The chain combines TRBV7-2 with TRBJ1-2, with D uncertain. The germline V and J ends were trimmed by 2 bases and 5 bases, with 15 bases remaining between them. This CDR3 is built from 15 residues. Looked up from germline, CDR1 is SGHTA and CDR2 is FQGNSA. The CDR3 sequence: CASSLNFRFIYGYTF. Written as DNA, the CDR3 is TGTGCCAGCAGCTTAAATTTCAGGTTTATTTATGGCTACACCTTC.

V gene TRBV5-1 combines with J gene TRBJ2-5; 8 nucleotides agree with TRBD1. The germline V gene encodes CDR1 SGHRS and CDR2 YFSETQ. The CDR3 sequence is 15 residues long. Trimming at V came to 3 bases and at J to 4 bases, leaving 8 bases not matched to a gene. The CDR3 is CASSSRQGLGETQYF. CDR3 nucleotide sequence: TGCGCCAGCAGCTCTAGACAGGGGCTGGGAGAGACCCAGTACTTC.

This sequence joins TRBV2 and TRBJ2-7; D uncertain. Between the trimmed V and J ends, which lost 2 bases and 6 bases, there was a span of 5 bases. Germline CDR1 SNHLY, CDR2 FYNNEI. The CDR3 runs to 11 residues. The CDR3 spells CASSESIEQYF. In DNA form, the CDR3 reads TGTGCCAGCAGTGAAAGCATCGAGCAGTACTTC.

Details on this clone: The same CDR3 is also encoded by other DNA sequences in this sample. This chain uses TRBV5-1 with TRBJ2-7; 10 nucleotides match TRBD2. CDR3 length: 15 amino acids. Unmatched junction bases numbered 7, after V lost 4 bases and J lost 3 bases. The germline gives CDR1 SGHRS, CDR2 YFSETQ. The CDR3 DNA reads as TGCGCCAGCAGCCTCACCGGGACTAGCGTCTACGAGCAGTACTTC. Protein sequence: CASSLTGTSVYEQYF.

The chain employs TRBV19 and TRBJ2-7, with TRBD1 matching over 12 bases. Germline-derived CDR1 and CDR2 are LNHDA and SQIVND (reference sequence). V trimming: 3 bases; J trimming: 0 bases; junction bases outside the gene matches: 6. The length of the CDR3 is 17 residues. CDR3 amino acids: CASSITGQGASSYEQYF. CDR3 DNA: TGTGCCAGTAGTATCACGGGACAGGGGGCGAGCTCCTACGAGCAGTACTTC.

The V gene is TRBV11-3, the J gene TRBJ2-1; D gene uncertain. Germline V lookup: CDR1 SGHNT, CDR2 YENEEA. The CDR3 runs 15 residues. Trimming removed 3 bases at V and 3 bases at J, with 12 bases between. CDR3 DNA sequence: TGTGCCAGCAGCTTCGACGGCAATTACTACAATGAGCAGTTCTTC. Its translation is CASSFDGNYYNEQFF.

V and J are TRBV7-9 and TRBJ2-2; 10 nucleotides line up with TRBD2. J gave up 6 bases and V 5 bases, and 9 bases lay outside the gene matches. The CDR3 is 16 amino acids. Germline-derived CDR1 and CDR2 are SEHNR and FQNEAQ (reference sequence). CDR3 sequence: CASSHQRGGLAGELFF. The CDR3 nucleotides read TGTGCCAGCAGCCACCAGCGGGGGGGCTTGGCCGGGGAGCTGTTTTTT. The complete variable domain, with remaining parts taken from reference TRBV7-9 and TRBJ2-2, reads DTGVSQNPRHKITKRGQNVTFRCDPISEHNRLYWYRQTLGQGPEFLTYFQNEAQLEKSRLLSDRFSAERPKGSFSTLEIQRTEQGDSAMYLCASSHQRGGLAGELFFGEGSRLTVL.

J is TRBJ2-5 and V is TRBV11-3; D perhaps matches TRBD2 (6 bases). V gave up 8 bases and J gave up 2 bases, with 12 bases separating them. Germline loops: CDR1 SGHNT, CDR2 YENEEA. This CDR3 is 13 amino acids long. CDR3 amino acids: CASATGTQETQYF. As DNA, the CDR3 is TGTGCCAGCGCGACGGGGACTCAAGAGACCCAGTACTTC.

This rearrangement joins TRBV10-3 to TRBJ2-3; maybe TRBD2 (6 bases). This CDR3 region has 15 residues. Trimming removed 6 bases at V and 0 bases at J, with 13 bases between. Germline V gene sequence: CDR1 ENHRY, CDR2 SYGVKD. The CDR3 nucleotides read TGTGCCATCAGGCCGGGAGCAAAAAGCACAGATACGCAGTATTTT. It yields the protein CAIRPGAKSTDTQYF.

This chain joins TRBV6-5 and TRBJ1-5, with 10 bases that match TRBD1. CDR1 and CDR2 (germline): MNHEY, SVGAGI. The CDR3 length is 15 residues. J was trimmed by 6 bases and V by 6 bases; bases with no gene match: 8. CDR3 region: CASSATGGGGQPQHF. The DNA for the CDR3 is TGTGCCAGCAGCGCGACAGGGGGCGGGGGTCAGCCCCAGCATTTT.

The V and J genes are TRBV9 and TRBJ1-2; D might be TRBD1 (5 bases). This CDR3 contains 16 residues. Trimming left V 4 bases short and J 3 bases short, with 19 bases between. Germline CDR1 is SGDLS and CDR2 is YYNGEE. CDR3 bases: TGTGCCAGCAGCTTTCTCCCCGGCAGGGCGGACTATGGCTACACCTTC. This gives the protein CASSFLPGRADYGYTF.

This chain connects TRBV7-2 to TRBJ1-3; unclear D gene. V was trimmed by 7 bases and J by 2 bases, leaving 12 bases between them. This CDR3 comprises 14 residues. Germline V gene sequence: CDR1 SGHTA, CDR2 FQGNSA. Written as DNA, the CDR3 is TGTGCCAGCAATTCGGGGTTCCCTGGAAACACCATATATTTT. Translating it yields CASNSGFPGNTIYF.

The chain is built from TRBV4-1 and TRBJ1-6; D gene ambiguous. CDR3 length: 13 residues. V was trimmed by 4 bases and J by 5 bases, leaving 6 bases between them. CDR1 and CDR2 (germline): MGHRA, YSYEKL. The chain's CDR3 is CASSREDNSPLHF. In DNA form, the CDR3 reads TGCGCCAGCAGCCGCGAAGATAATTCACCCCTCCACTTT.

The rearrangement uses TRBV9 and TRBJ2-2; D may be TRBD2 (6 bases). Germline V gene lookup returns CDR1 SGDLS and CDR2 YYNGEE. V lost 5 bases to trimming and J lost 5 bases, with 16 bases between them. The CDR3 has 15 amino acids. The CDR3 protein is CASSFTGLLTGELFF. The CDR3 nucleotides are TGTGCCAGCAGTTTCACGGGACTCTTGACCGGGGAGCTGTTTTTT.

The rearrangement uses TRBV30 and TRBJ1-1; TRBD1 matches at 9 bases. The CDR3 extends over 16 amino acids. The V gene end was trimmed by 0 bases and the J gene end by 0 bases; junction bases not matched to a gene: 5. Germline V gene sequence: CDR1 GTSNPN, CDR2 SVGIG (reference sequence). CDR3 bases: TGTGCCTGGAGTGTCCGGACAGGGGCGATGAACACTGAAGCTTTCTTT. Amino acids: CAWSVRTGAMNTEAFF.